This T cell receptor beta chain is drawn from a study of shared clonotypes between healthy human individuals. General study findings and limits: Sample collection involved blood only; tissue repertoires are likely different.

CDR3 length equals 14 residues. The trim removed 4 bases at V and 6 bases at J, leaving 5 bases unmatched. Germline loops: CDR1 MDHEN, CDR2 SYDVKM. Worth noting for this clone: No antigen is known for it.

Deep-level running was used for the assay. Clones were sequenced by immunoSEQ multiplex PCR, and TCRdb holds only the in-frame ones, with some missing. The data show millions of clones, roughly 96% seen once. The V gene is TRBV28, the J gene TRBJ1-2, with 10 nucleotides matching TRBD1. This receptor was obtained from a young man in good health. The sequenced sample consisted of naive CD4+ T cells sorted from blood. Stated subset: CD45RA+ positively selected. For the CDR3, the DNA is TGTGCCAGCAGTTCGACAGGGGGCGTTCATGGCTACACCTTC. Translation: CASSSTGGVHGYTF.